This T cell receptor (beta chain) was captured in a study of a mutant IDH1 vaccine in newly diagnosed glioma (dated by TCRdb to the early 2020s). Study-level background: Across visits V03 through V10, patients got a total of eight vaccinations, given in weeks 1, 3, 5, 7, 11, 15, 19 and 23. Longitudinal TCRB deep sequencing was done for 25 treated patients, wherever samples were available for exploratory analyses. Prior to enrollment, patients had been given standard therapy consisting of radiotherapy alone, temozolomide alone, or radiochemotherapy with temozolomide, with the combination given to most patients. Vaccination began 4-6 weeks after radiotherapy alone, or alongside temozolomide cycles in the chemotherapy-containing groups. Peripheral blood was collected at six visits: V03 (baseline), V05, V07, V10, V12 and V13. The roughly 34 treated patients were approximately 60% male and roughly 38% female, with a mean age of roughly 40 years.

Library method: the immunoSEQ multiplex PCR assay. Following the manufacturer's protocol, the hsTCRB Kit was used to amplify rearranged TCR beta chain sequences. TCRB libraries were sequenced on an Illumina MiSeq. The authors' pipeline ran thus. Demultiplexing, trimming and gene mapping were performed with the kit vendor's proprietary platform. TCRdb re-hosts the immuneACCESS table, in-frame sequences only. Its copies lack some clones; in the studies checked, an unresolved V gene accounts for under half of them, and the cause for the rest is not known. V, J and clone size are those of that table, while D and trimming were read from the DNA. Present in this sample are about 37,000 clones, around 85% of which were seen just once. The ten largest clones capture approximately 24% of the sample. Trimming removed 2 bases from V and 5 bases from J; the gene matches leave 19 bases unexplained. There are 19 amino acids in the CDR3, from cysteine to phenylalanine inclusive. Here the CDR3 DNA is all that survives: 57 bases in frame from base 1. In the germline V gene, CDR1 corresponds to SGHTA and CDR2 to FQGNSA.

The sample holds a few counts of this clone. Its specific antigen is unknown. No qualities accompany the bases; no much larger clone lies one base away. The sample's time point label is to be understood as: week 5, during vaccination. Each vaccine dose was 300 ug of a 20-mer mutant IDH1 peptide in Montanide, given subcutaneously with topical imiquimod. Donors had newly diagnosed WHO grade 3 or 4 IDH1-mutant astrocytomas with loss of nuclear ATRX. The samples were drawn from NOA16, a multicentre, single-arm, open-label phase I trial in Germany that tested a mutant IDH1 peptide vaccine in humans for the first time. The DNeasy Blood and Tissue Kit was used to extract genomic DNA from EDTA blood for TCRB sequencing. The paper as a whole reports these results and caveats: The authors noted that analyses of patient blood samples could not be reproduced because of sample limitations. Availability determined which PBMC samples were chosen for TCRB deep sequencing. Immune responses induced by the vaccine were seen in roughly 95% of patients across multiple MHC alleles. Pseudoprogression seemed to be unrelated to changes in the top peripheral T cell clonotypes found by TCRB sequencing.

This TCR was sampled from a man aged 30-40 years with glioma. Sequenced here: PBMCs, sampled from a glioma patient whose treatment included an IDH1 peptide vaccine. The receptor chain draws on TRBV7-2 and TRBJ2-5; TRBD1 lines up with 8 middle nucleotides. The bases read TGTGCCAGCAGCTTACAGGCCGGCGCAGAATCAGGGGGCGCGGAGACCCAGTACTTC. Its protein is CASSLQAGAESGGAETQYF.